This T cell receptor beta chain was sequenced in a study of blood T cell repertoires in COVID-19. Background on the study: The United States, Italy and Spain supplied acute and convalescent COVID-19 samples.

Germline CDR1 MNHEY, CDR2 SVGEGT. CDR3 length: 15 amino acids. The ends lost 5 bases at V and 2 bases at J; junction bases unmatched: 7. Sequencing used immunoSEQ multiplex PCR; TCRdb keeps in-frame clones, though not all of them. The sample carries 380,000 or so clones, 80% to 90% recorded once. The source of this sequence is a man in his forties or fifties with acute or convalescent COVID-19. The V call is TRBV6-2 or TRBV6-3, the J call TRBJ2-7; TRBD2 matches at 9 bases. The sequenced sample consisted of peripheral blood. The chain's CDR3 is CASSIGLAGPYEQYF. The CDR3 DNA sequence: TGTGCCAGCAGTATCGGGCTAGCGGGACCCTACGAGCAGTACTTC.